Here is one T cell receptor (beta chain) with its context. The data were obtained in a study of shared clonotypes between healthy human individuals. TCRdb's copy holds only in-frame clones and misses some; the assay was immunoSEQ multiplex PCR. The table has 600,000 or so clones, 85% to 95% seen once. Naive CD8 populations comprised CD45RO-negative cells positively selected for CCR7, excluding terminally differentiated effector memory CD45RA+ cells. The clonotype originates from a woman in her 30s in good health. Material for sequencing was naive CD8+ T cells sorted from blood.

DNA for the CDR3: TGTGCCAGCAAGACGGGGGCCTACGAGCAGTACTTC. It specifies CASKTGAYEQYF. The chain employs TRBV27 and TRBJ2-7, with D possibly TRBD2 on 6 matching bases. This CDR3 region has 12 residues. V was cut by 7 bases and J by 2 bases, with 9 bases left in between. CDR1 is MNHEY and CDR2 is SMNVEV in the germline V gene (reference sequence).